What follows describes a single TCR beta chain. What it binds is unknown. Germline loops: CDR1 SGDLS, CDR2 YYNGEE. V gave up 4 bases and J gave up 5 bases, with 18 bases separating them. There are 15 residues in the CDR3. The data belong to a study of OX40 agonist ivuxolimab in advanced cancers. As for the study in general: The dose-escalation cohort had hepatocellular carcinoma, melanoma, renal cell or head and neck cancer.

Points from the study as a whole: CD4+ and CD8+ blood T cells expanded clonally by week 6 at 0.1 to 3.0 mg/kg.

Clones were sequenced by immunoSEQ multiplex PCR, and TCRdb holds only the in-frame ones, with some missing. This sample yields approximately 15,000 clones, of which approximately 83% are seen a single time; roughly an eighth belongs to the top ten. The chain has TRBV9 and TRBJ2-5; D remains ambiguous. The TCR comes from an adult with an advanced solid tumor such as melanoma, head and neck, liver or kidney cancer. Source: CD4+ or CD8+ T cells sorted from blood, taken in a trial of the OX40 agonist ivuxolimab. The CDR3 DNA is TGTGCCAGCAGCACTCCAGGATTGATGTGGGAGACCCAGTACTTC. Amino acids: CASSTPGLMWETQYF.